This T cell receptor beta chain was found in a study of shared clonotypes between healthy human individuals. The study, taken as a whole, reports: Sharing across four donors was seen in roughly 5% of naive CD4 clonotypes. Generation probability values for non-shared clonotypes were lower than those for clonotypes shared by all four donors. Sampling covered blood only; tissue repertoires likely differ.

Naive CD45RA+ and memory CD45RA-negative subsets were split from CD4+ cells. The germline V and J ends were trimmed by 2 bases and 0 bases, with 8 bases remaining between them. From germline, CDR1 is SGHRS and CDR2 YFSETQ. This CDR3 is built from 15 residues. Worth noting for this clone: The antigen is unknown.

The assay was immunoSEQ multiplex PCR, and TCRdb's table has in-frame clones only and misses some. The table has about 2.4 million clones, approximately 93% seen once. The chain combines TRBV5-1 with TRBJ2-2; D is ambiguous. The sequenced sample consisted of naive CD4+ T cells from PBMCs. Described subset: CD45RA+ positively selected. The sequence came from a man younger than 30 in good health. Some clones in this sample may be carry-over from other donors' samples. CDR3 loop: CASSFRNSNTGELFF. The CDR3 DNA sequence: TGCGCCAGCAGCTTCAGAAACTCGAACACCGGGGAGCTGTTTTTT.